This section outlines one TCR beta chain sequence together with its context. The CDR3 contains 15 residues. CDR1 and CDR2 from the germline V gene are MNHGY and SAAAGT. Trimming took 8 bases from V and 4 from J, leaving 17 bases between them. The data were obtained in a study of blood T cell repertoires in COVID-19. Overall study: From the United States, Italy and Spain came samples of acute and convalescent COVID-19. PBMCs, B-cell-depleted T cells, or T cells provided the cDNA or gDNA that made up the material.

Per the study methods: Quantification of nucleated cells was approximated via reference gene primer amplification. Assay: immunoSEQ multiplex PCR; the TCRdb copy retains only in-frame clones and omits some. That table gives V, J and clone size, and the DNA gave D and trimming. The sample yields around 89,000 clones, 72% seen once. Material: peripheral blood. The chain recombines TRBV6-8 with TRBJ1-4; weak D call: TRBD1 (6 bases). The sequence came from a woman aged 80 or over with acute or convalescent COVID-19. Written as DNA, the CDR3 is TGTGCCAGCTATTATGAAAGGACAGTTAATGAAAAACTGTTTTTT. It yields the protein CASYYERTVNEKLFF.